The 20 T cell receptor beta chains presented below share a single source sample, sequenced in a study of blood T cell repertoires in COVID-19. Generated by immunoSEQ multiplex PCR, the TCRdb table keeps only in-frame clones and is missing some. The sample shows about 270,000 clones, roughly 85% of them seen only once. The sequenced material came from peripheral blood. These TCRs come from a woman in her forties or fifties who had recovered from COVID-19.

This sequence joins TRBV28 and TRBJ1-1; D possibly corresponds to TRBD1 (5 bases). The CDR3 sequence is 14 residues long. V was shortened by 3 bases and J by 8 bases, with 16 bases between the two germline ends. Germline V CDR1 and CDR2: MDHEN, SYDVKM. The CDR3 nucleotides read TGTGCCAGCAGTTTGTCTATGCGGAGGGGAGAAGCTTTCTTT. Translation: CASSLSMRRGEAFF.

The chain recombines TRBV6-1 with TRBJ1-1, with TRBD1 identical over 7 bases. V dropped 1 base and J dropped 0; count of bases not matched to a gene: 2. The V gene's germline CDR1 is MNHNS and CDR2 SASEGT. This CDR3 region has 15 residues. For the CDR3, the DNA is TGTGCCAGCAGTGAAGGACAGGGTTTGAACACTGAAGCTTTCTTT. Protein: CASSEGQGLNTEAFF.

The rearrangement joins TRBV19 to TRBJ1-4; 12 bases are shared with TRBD1. The CDR3 is 14 residues long. The germline V gene has CDR1 LNHDA and CDR2 SQIVND (reference sequence). V gave up 3 bases and J gave up 7 bases; unmatched junction bases: 0. For the CDR3, the DNA is TGTGCCAGTAGTATGGGACAGGGGGCTGAAAAACTGTTTTTT. It encodes CASSMGQGAEKLFF.

The chain is built from TRBV28 and TRBJ2-7; weak D call: TRBD1 (6 bases). Between the trimmed V and J ends, which lost 5 bases and 3 bases, there was a span of 23 bases. Germline V gene lookup returns CDR1 MDHEN and CDR2 SYDVKM. CDR3 length equals 17 residues. The CDR3 reads CASSPRPQGPINYEQYF. CDR3 coding DNA: TGTGCCAGCAGTCCCCGCCCACAGGGACCAATTAACTACGAGCAGTACTTC.

The rearrangement joins TRBV7-9 to TRBJ2-7, with TRBD1 matching over 7 bases. The CDR3 is made up of 14 amino acids. V lost 4 bases to trimming and J lost 2 bases; unmatched junction nucleotides: 5. Germline V gene lookup returns CDR1 SEHNR and CDR2 FQNEAQ (reference sequence). CDR3 residues: CASSSGQPPYEQYF. CDR3 DNA: TGTGCCAGCAGCTCGGGACAGCCACCCTACGAGCAGTACTTC.

This clone occurred once. The V call is TRBV7-2, the J call TRBJ2-7, with 8 bases that match TRBD1. The length of the CDR3 is 14 residues. Germline lookup yields CDR1 SGHTA and CDR2 FQGNSA. Trimming removed 8 bases from V and 3 bases from J; junction bases left unmatched: 9. In DNA form, the CDR3 reads TGTGCCAGCTCCCCAATCGGGACAGGCTACGAGCAGTACTTC. Amino acids: CASSPIGTGYEQYF. The full variable domain, completed using reference TRBV7-2 and TRBJ2-7, is GAGVSQSPSNKVTEKGKDVELRCDPISGHTALYWYRQSLGQGLEFLIYFQGNSAPDKSGLPSDRFSAERTGGSVSTLTIQRTQQEDSAVYLCASSPIGTGYEQYFGPGTRLTVT.

The chain links TRBV4-3 to TRBJ2-2; possibly TRBD2 for D (5 bases). The CDR3 has 18 residues. Germline lookup yields CDR1 LGHNA and CDR2 YSLEER. V dropped 2 bases and J dropped 0 bases, with 16 bases sitting between them. As DNA, the CDR3 is TGCGCCAGCAGCCAATCGGTTTTGAGGGAAACGAACACCGGGGAGCTGTTTTTT. Protein sequence: CASSQSVLRETNTGELFF.

The gene calls are TRBV19 and TRBJ2-5; TRBD1 matches at 11 bases. Per germline, CDR1 LNHDA and CDR2 SQIVND (reference sequence). V lost 6 bases to trimming and J lost 5 bases; unmatched junction nucleotides: 2. There are 13 residues in the CDR3. The CDR3 is CASRDRGQETQYF. The CDR3, as DNA: TGTGCCAGTAGGGACAGGGGGCAGGAGACCCAGTACTTC.

The CDR3, as DNA: TGTGCCAGCAGCGTAGGGATTAGCGGGAGATCCTACAATGAGCAGTTCTTC. Protein sequence: CASSVGISGRSYNEQFF. This sequence joins TRBV9 and TRBJ2-1, with 9 bases aligning to TRBD2. The germline V gene has CDR1 SGDLS and CDR2 YYNGEE. CDR3 length: 17 amino acids. With 0 bases clipped from V and 1 base from J, the junction kept 5 bases outside the gene matches.

The genes are TRBV3-1 (or the pseudogene TRBV3-2) and TRBJ2-1; TRBD2 matches at 12 bases. Germline V CDR1 and CDR2: LGHDT, YNNKEL (reference sequence). V was clipped by 5 bases and J by 2 bases; unmatched bases: 7. The CDR3 is 17 residues long. The CDR3 protein is CASSVHASGGAYNEQFF. The DNA of the CDR3 is TGTGCCAGCAGCGTTCATGCTAGCGGGGGGGCCTACAATGAGCAGTTCTTC.

The J gene is TRBJ1-2, the V gene TRBV19, with 8 nucleotides matching TRBD1. The germline CDR1 and CDR2 sequences are LNHDA and SQIVND (reference sequence). The CDR3 loop spans 13 amino acids. V trimming: 3 bases; J trimming: 7 bases; junction bases outside the gene matches: 4. The CDR3 loop reads CASSITGGSGYTF. In DNA, the CDR3 is TGTGCCAGTAGTATTACAGGGGGAAGTGGCTACACCTTC.

This sequence joins TRBV2 and TRBJ2-1; 8 nucleotides line up with TRBD2. V dropped 7 bases and J dropped 5; count of bases not matched to a gene: 10. There are 15 residues in the CDR3. The germline V gene encodes CDR1 SNHLY and CDR2 FYNNEI. CDR3 protein: CASTRTSSNHNEQFF. The CDR3 bases are TGTGCCAGCACCCGGACTAGCTCGAACCACAATGAGCAGTTCTTC.

The chain links TRBV4-3 to TRBJ2-2; D might be TRBD2 (5 bases). V was clipped by 0 bases and J by 5 bases, with 7 bases between them. Germline CDR1 is LGHNA and CDR2 is YSLEER. The CDR3 runs 14 residues. The CDR3 DNA reads as TGCGCCAGCAGCCAAGAAGGCGGGACCGGGGAGCTGTTTTTT. The encoded protein is CASSQEGGTGELFF.

V and J are TRBV6-5 and TRBJ2-3, with 7 bases that match TRBD2. CDR3 length equals 15 residues. Trimming removed 7 bases from V and 1 base from J; junction bases left unmatched: 8. In germline, CDR1 is MNHEY, CDR2 SVGAGI. The CDR3 loop is CASTPLAGGTDTQYF. The CDR3 nucleotides read TGTGCCAGCACCCCTTTGGCGGGAGGCACAGATACGCAGTATTTT.

The chain couples TRBV5-4 to TRBJ2-1, with 10 bases matching TRBD1. This CDR3 contains 16 residues. V shed 3 bases, J shed 6 bases, and the junction held 9 bases outside the gene matches. Per the germline V gene, CDR1 is SGHNT and CDR2 is YYREEE (reference sequence). The CDR3 protein is CASSSKTGGILNEQFF. CDR3 sequence (DNA): TGTGCCAGCAGCTCGAAGACAGGGGGCATCCTCAATGAGCAGTTCTTC. The full variable domain, completed using reference TRBV5-4 and TRBJ2-1, is ETGVTQSPTHLIKTRGQQVTLRCSSQSGHNTVSWYQQALGQGPQFIFQYYREEENGRGNFPPRFSGLQFPNYSSELNVNALELDDSALYLCASSSKTGGILNEQFFGPGTRLTVL.

This chain joins TRBV4-2 and TRBJ2-7; D is uncertain. From germline, CDR1 is LGHNA and CDR2 YNFKEQ. V lost 0 bases to trimming and J lost 2 bases, with 11 bases between them. The CDR3 totals 15 residues. The CDR3 is CASSQDQNGAYEQYF. As DNA, the CDR3 is TGTGCCAGCAGCCAAGATCAAAACGGAGCCTACGAGCAGTACTTC.

The rearrangement uses TRBV11-2 and TRBJ2-7; 9 bases are a match to TRBD2. With V trimmed by 3 bases and J by 3 bases, 6 bases remained unmatched. CDR3 length equals 15 residues. Germline V lookup: CDR1 SGHAT, CDR2 FQNNGV. The CDR3 reads CASSLASGTFYEQYF. CDR3 DNA sequence: TGTGCCAGCAGCTTGGCTAGCGGGACCTTCTACGAGCAGTACTTC.

CDR3 in DNA: TGTGCCAGCAGCTTACTGTACACCGGGGAGCTGTTTTTT. The encoded protein is CASSLLYTGELFF. This rearrangement joins TRBV7-2 to TRBJ2-2, with D uncertain. Germline values: CDR1 SGHTA, CDR2 FQGNSA. Between the trimmed V and J ends, which lost 2 bases and 3 bases, there was a span of 4 bases. This CDR3 region has 13 residues. Based on the CDR3 plus reference TRBV7-2 and TRBJ2-2, the full variable domain is GAGVSQSPSNKVTEKGKDVELRCDPISGHTALYWYRQSLGQGLEFLIYFQGNSAPDKSGLPSDRFSAERTGGSVSTLTIQRTQQEDSAVYLCASSLLYTGELFFGEGSRLTVL.

This chain uses TRBV30 with TRBJ2-7; 12 nucleotides align to TRBD2. The CDR3 spans 15 residues. The germline CDR1 and CDR2 sequences are GTSNPN and SVGIG (reference sequence). J was trimmed by 4 bases and V by 3 bases; bases with no gene match: 7. Written as DNA, the CDR3 is TGTGCCTGGAGGGGACTAGCGGGCGCGGCGTACGAGCAGTACTTC. Translating it yields CAWRGLAGAAYEQYF.

The genes are TRBV6-2 or TRBV6-3 and TRBJ1-2; 8 positions agree with TRBD1. The V and J ends lost 5 bases and 6 bases, in that order; junction bases with no gene match: 17. The CDR3 sequence is 17 residues long. From germline, CDR1 is MNHEY and CDR2 SVGEGT. For the CDR3, the DNA is TGTGCCAGCAGTGACCCAGGGGGCGCCGCGTTCGGTGATGGCTACACCTTC. Its translation: CASSDPGGAAFGDGYTF.